Shown below are 30 T cell receptor beta chains from a single sample sequenced in a study of graft-versus-host responses after intestinal transplantation. TCRdb's copy holds only in-frame clones and misses some; the assay was immunoSEQ multiplex PCR. The data show tens of thousands of clones, 75% to 95% seen once. No antigens are known for them. The material was unstimulated CD8+ T cells sorted from spleen or lymph node cells, obtained before intestinal transplant. The receptors come from a human donor who received an intestinal transplant.

CDR3 in DNA: TGTGCCAGCAGCGAAAACGGACAACGCACAGATACGCAGTATTTT. Its protein product is CASSENGQRTDTQYF. The chain couples TRBV13 to TRBJ2-3, with D possibly TRBD1 on 5 matching bases. The CDR3 is made up of 15 amino acids. Trimming cost V 5 bases and J 1 base, with 13 bases left between them. CDR1 and CDR2 from the germline V gene are PRHDT and FYEKMQ (reference sequence). The full variable domain, in which reference TRBV13 and TRBJ2-3 provide the parts outside the CDR3, is AAGVIQSPRHLIKEKRETATLKCYPIPRHDTVYWYQQGPGQDPQFLISFYEKMQSDKGSIPDRFSAQQFSDYHSELNMSSLELGDSALYFCASSENGQRTDTQYFGPGTRLTVL.

The chain combines TRBV9 with TRBJ2-2; TRBD1 is a possible D gene (6 bases). V lost 4 bases and J 6 bases, leaving 13 bases between the germline ends. Germline V gene sequence: CDR1 SGDLS, CDR2 YYNGEE. The CDR3 is 14 residues long. DNA for the CDR3: TGTGCCAGCAGCTACAGGGTAGAGGCCGGGGAGCTGTTTTTT. Protein sequence: CASSYRVEAGELFF.

The chain has TRBV6-5 and TRBJ2-2, with 7 bases lining up with TRBD1. After removal of 2 bases from V and 4 bases from J, the junction contained 7 bases not matched to a gene. This CDR3 is built from 16 residues. CDR1 and CDR2 from the germline V gene are MNHEY and SVGAGI. CDR3 sequence: CASSYAGTAPTGELFF. The CDR3, as DNA: TGTGCCAGCAGTTACGCCGGGACAGCACCCACCGGGGAGCTGTTTTTT.

The J gene is TRBJ2-1, the V gene TRBV28; 12 nucleotides align to TRBD1. This CDR3 has 17 residues. Germline V lookup: CDR1 MDHEN, CDR2 SYDVKM. With 3 bases clipped from V and 7 bases from J, the junction kept 10 bases outside the gene matches. In nucleotides, the CDR3 is TGTGCCAGCAGTTTGACCCTGAGGGACAGGGGGCAGAATGAGCAGTTCTTC. Residues: CASSLTLRDRGQNEQFF.

This clone has a single count. The chain combines TRBV6-6 with TRBJ1-5; no clear D. Germline-derived CDR1 and CDR2 are MNHNY and SVGAGI (reference sequence). Trimming removed 8 bases at V and 7 bases at J, with 15 bases between. This CDR3 region has 13 residues. CDR3: CASRVPFEQPQHF. CDR3 DNA: TGTGCCAGCCGGGTACCGTTTGAACAGCCCCAGCATTTT.

The V call is TRBV6-1, the J call TRBJ2-7; 7 nucleotides line up with TRBD1. CDR3 length equals 11 residues. With 8 bases clipped from V and 3 bases from J, the junction kept 1 base outside the gene matches. Germline CDR1 reads MNHNS; CDR2 reads SASEGT. The CDR3 protein is CASGTVYEQYF. CDR3 coding DNA: TGTGCCAGCGGGACAGTCTACGAGCAGTACTTC.

The chain couples TRBV27 to TRBJ1-6; perhaps TRBD1 as D (6 bases). Between the trimmed V and J ends, which lost 6 bases and 0 bases, there was a span of 6 bases. Germline-derived CDR1 and CDR2 are MNHEY and SMNVEV (reference sequence). The CDR3 totals 14 residues. CDR3 sequence reads: CASRDSSYNSPLHF. DNA for the CDR3: TGTGCCAGCAGGGACAGCTCCTATAATTCACCCCTCCACTTT.

The chain couples TRBV11-2 to TRBJ2-1, with unresolved D. CDR3 size: 12 residues. Germline-derived CDR1 and CDR2 are SGHAT and FQNNGV. Trimming pared 5 bases from V and 7 bases from J, leaving 9 bases between. DNA of the CDR3: TGTGCCAGCAGCGGCGGTTGGAATGAGCAGTTCTTC. Its protein is CASSGGWNEQFF.

The chain uses TRBV29-1 and TRBJ1-1; possible D gene TRBD1, 6 bases. CDR1 is SQVTM, CDR2 ANQGSEA, per germline. Trimming shortened V by 1 base and J by 4 bases, and 13 bases separated the two germline ends. The CDR3 contains 14 residues. CDR3 protein: CSVEAAGASTEAFF. The CDR3 bases are TGCAGCGTTGAAGCGGCAGGGGCTAGCACTGAAGCTTTCTTT.

V is TRBV27 and J is TRBJ2-3; 8 bases line up with TRBD1. Germline assignment: CDR1 MNHEY and CDR2 SMNVEV (reference sequence). The CDR3 sequence is 16 residues long. V shed 3 bases and J 1 base; nucleotides not matched to a gene: 6. For the CDR3, the DNA is TGTGCCAGCAGTTTCTCAGGGGGCGGTGGCACAGATACGCAGTATTTT. It specifies CASSFSGGGGTDTQYF.

The DNA of the CDR3 is TGTGCCAGCTGGAGGGTTACAGATACGCAGTATTTT. Translation gives CASWRVTDTQYF. The chain employs TRBV27 and TRBJ2-3, with D possibly matching TRBD2 (6 bases). The CDR3 totals 12 residues. The germline V and J ends were trimmed by 8 bases and 3 bases, with 9 bases remaining between them. Germline CDR1 MNHEY, CDR2 SMNVEV (reference sequence).

The chain couples TRBV9 to TRBJ1-1, with D unclear. There are 14 residues in the CDR3. Germline V lookup: CDR1 SGDLS, CDR2 YYNGEE. V lost 5 bases and J 1 base, leaving 12 bases between the germline ends. CDR3 in amino acids: CASRSPGGNTEAFF. The CDR3 coding sequence is TGTGCCAGCAGGTCCCCAGGAGGGAACACTGAAGCTTTCTTT.

The chain carries TRBV5-6 and TRBJ2-2; D unresolved. V lost 1 base to trimming and J lost 5 bases, with 9 bases between them. Germline V CDR1 and CDR2: SGHDT, YYEEEE. The CDR3 contains 14 residues. The CDR3 DNA reads TGTGCCAGCAGCTTGTCTCAGTCAACCGGGGAGCTGTTTTTT. Protein product: CASSLSQSTGELFF.

The chain employs TRBV10-1 and TRBJ2-1; D gene uncertain. Germline CDR1 and CDR2: WNHNN and SYGVQD (reference sequence). V was clipped by 0 bases and J by 8 bases, with 11 bases between them. CDR3 length: 14 amino acids. As DNA, the CDR3 is TGCGCCAGCAGTGAGTCGGGCAGCAAATATGAGCAGTTCTTC. Amino acid sequence: CASSESGSKYEQFF.

The table lists this clone with a few counts. The chain has TRBV5-1 and TRBJ2-7, with a possible D match to TRBD2 (6 bases). The CDR3 is 12 amino acids. Germline V gene lookup returns CDR1 SGHRS and CDR2 YFSETQ. Trimming cost V 0 bases and J 7 bases, with 8 bases left between them. As DNA, the CDR3 is TGCGCCAGCAGCTTGGGGGCGGGGGAGCAGTACTTC. Its protein is CASSLGAGEQYF.

The chain is built from TRBV27 and TRBJ2-6; 9 bases map to TRBD1. V trimming: 5 bases; J trimming: 0 bases; junction bases outside the gene matches: 8. The CDR3 has 18 residues. Germline CDR1 and CDR2: MNHEY and SMNVEV (reference sequence). The CDR3 here is CASSQWTGVLSGANVLTF. The CDR3 coding sequence is TGTGCCAGCAGTCAATGGACAGGGGTGCTCTCTGGGGCCAACGTCCTGACTTTC.

The chain links TRBV4-1 to TRBJ1-5; the D is unclear. Trimming stripped 1 base from V and 0 bases from J, with 4 bases between. In germline, CDR1 is MGHRA, CDR2 YSYEKL. CDR3 size: 14 residues. The CDR3 nucleotides are TGCGCCAGCAGCCAAGTTAGTAGCAATCAGCCCCAGCATTTT. As protein: CASSQVSSNQPQHF.

The V and J genes are TRBV23-1 and TRBJ2-3; possible D gene TRBD2, 5 bases. TRBV23-1 counts as an open reading frame of uncertain function. The CDR3 totals 17 residues. The V end lost 4 bases, the J end lost 2 bases, and 19 bases lay between the germline ends. The CDR3 is CASSPLSGYPNTDTQYF. The CDR3 DNA reads as TGCGCCAGCAGTCCCCTCTCGGGGTACCCTAACACAGATACGCAGTATTTT.

The chain has TRBV5-1 and TRBJ2-1; the match to TRBD2 covers 10 bases. J gave up 8 bases and V 3 bases, and 8 bases lay outside the gene matches. Germline values: CDR1 SGHRS, CDR2 YFSETQ. The CDR3 runs to 15 residues. CDR3 nucleotides: TGCGCCAGCAGCTATCTAGCGGGAGTAGGGGATGAGCAGTTCTTC. It codes for CASSYLAGVGDEQFF.

The V and J genes are TRBV4-3 and TRBJ1-5; D uncertain. V was trimmed by 0 bases and J by 5 bases, leaving 8 bases between them. The CDR3 length is 14 residues. From germline, CDR1 is LGHNA and CDR2 YSLEER. CDR3 sequence reads: CASSQESTDQPQHF. CDR3 in DNA: TGCGCCAGCAGCCAAGAATCAACTGATCAGCCCCAGCATTTT.

The chain uses TRBV19 and TRBJ1-1; perhaps TRBD1 as D (6 bases). The CDR3 consists of 15 residues. CDR1 is LNHDA and CDR2 is SQIVND in the germline V gene (reference sequence). V lost 4 bases to trimming and J lost 0 bases, with 12 bases between them. DNA of the CDR3: TGTGCCAGTAGTACCCTGGACAGATTGAACACTGAAGCTTTCTTT. Encoded protein: CASSTLDRLNTEAFF.

The chain recombines TRBV15 with TRBJ1-3, with TRBD1 matching over 7 bases. CDR3 length equals 17 residues. Per the germline V gene, CDR1 is LNHNV and CDR2 is YYDKDF (reference sequence). V was clipped by 2 bases and J by 0 bases; unmatched bases: 7. The CDR3 sequence: CATSRFFGTDSGNTIYF. The CDR3 DNA sequence: TGTGCCACCAGCAGATTTTTCGGGACAGACTCTGGAAACACCATATATTTT.

The chain carries TRBV5-1 and TRBJ2-7; 9 nucleotides agree with TRBD2. Germline values: CDR1 SGHRS, CDR2 YFSETQ. This CDR3 spans 15 amino acids. Losses at the gene ends were 4 bases for V and 2 bases for J; bases not matched to a gene: 7. The CDR3 reads CASSPRTSEAYEQYF. The CDR3 DNA sequence: TGCGCCAGCAGCCCCAGGACTAGCGAAGCCTACGAGCAGTACTTC.

This chain joins TRBV6-5 and TRBJ1-1, with D uncertain. Germline CDR1 reads MNHEY; CDR2 reads SVGAGI. This CDR3 comprises 15 residues. V lost 0 bases and J 0 bases, leaving 8 bases between the germline ends. In DNA, the CDR3 is TGTGCCAGCAGTTACTCGAGACGGGTGAACACTGAAGCTTTCTTT. Its translation: CASSYSRRVNTEAFF.

J is TRBJ2-7 and V is TRBV7-6, with D hard to call. Trimming removed 1 base at V and 3 bases at J, with 7 bases between. This CDR3 comprises 13 residues. Looked up from germline, CDR1 is SGHVS and CDR2 is FNYEAQ. The CDR3 region has the DNA TGTGCCAGCAGCTTAGGCAGGAACTACGAGCAGTACTTC. Translating it yields CASSLGRNYEQYF.

This sequence joins TRBV19 and TRBJ2-1; 9 bases fit TRBD1. CDR3 size: 14 residues. Germline V CDR1 and CDR2: LNHDA, SQIVND (reference sequence). Trimming removed 3 bases from V and 8 bases from J; junction bases left unmatched: 5. CDR3 bases: TGTGCCAGTAGTATTGGGACAGGGATGGATGAGCAGTTCTTC. Its translation is CASSIGTGMDEQFF.

The chain links TRBV5-1 to TRBJ2-1; 8 bases line up with TRBD2. This CDR3 comprises 16 residues. V was clipped by 0 bases and J by 0 bases; unmatched bases: 2. In germline, CDR1 is SGHRS, CDR2 YFSETQ. DNA for the CDR3: TGCGCCAGCAGCTTGGTAGCGGGGATCTCCTACAATGAGCAGTTCTTC. Translating it yields CASSLVAGISYNEQFF.

The chain employs TRBV11-2 and TRBJ2-1; D perhaps matches TRBD2 (5 bases). Germline V gene sequence: CDR1 SGHAT, CDR2 FQNNGV. Trimming stripped 4 bases from V and 0 bases from J, with 13 bases between. The CDR3 is made up of 16 amino acids. CDR3 nucleotide sequence: TGTGCCAGCAGCTCCCAGGAGCGGAGCTCCTACAATGAGCAGTTCTTC. Translating it yields CASSSQERSSYNEQFF.

CDR3 sequence reads: CASSLAPAGGFYEQYF. CDR3 DNA: TGTGCCAGCAGCTTAGCTCCAGCGGGGGGGTTTTACGAGCAGTACTTC. V is TRBV7-9 and J is TRBJ2-7; TRBD2 matches at 10 bases. V gave up 0 bases and J gave up 4 bases; unmatched junction bases: 6. Germline V CDR1 and CDR2: SEHNR, FQNEAQ (reference sequence). CDR3 length: 16 amino acids.

The chain carries TRBV9 and TRBJ2-7, with 8 bases matching TRBD2. The trim removed 3 bases at V and 3 bases at J, leaving 8 bases unmatched. The CDR3 is made up of 15 amino acids. Germline CDR1 and CDR2: SGDLS and YYNGEE. The CDR3 nucleotides read TGTGCCAGCAGCGCTGGGAGCGGGAGCGGCTACGAGCAGTACTTC. Its protein product is CASSAGSGSGYEQYF.